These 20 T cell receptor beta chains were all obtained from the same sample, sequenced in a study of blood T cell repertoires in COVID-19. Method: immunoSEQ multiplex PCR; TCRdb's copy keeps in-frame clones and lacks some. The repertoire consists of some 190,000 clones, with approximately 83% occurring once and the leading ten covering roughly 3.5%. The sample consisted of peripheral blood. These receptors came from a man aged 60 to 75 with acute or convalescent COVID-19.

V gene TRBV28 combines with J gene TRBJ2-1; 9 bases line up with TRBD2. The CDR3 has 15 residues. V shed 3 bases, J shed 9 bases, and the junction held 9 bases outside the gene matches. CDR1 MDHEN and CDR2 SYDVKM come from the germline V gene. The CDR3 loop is CASSLGASGAFEQFF. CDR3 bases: TGTGCCAGCAGTTTGGGGGCTAGCGGGGCATTTGAGCAGTTCTTC. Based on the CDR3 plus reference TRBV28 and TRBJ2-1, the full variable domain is DVKVTQSSRYLVKRTGEKVFLECVQDMDHENMFWYRQDPGLGLRLIYFSYDVKMKEKGDIPEGYSVSREKKERFSLILESASTNQTSMYLCASSLGASGAFEQFFGPGTRLTVL.

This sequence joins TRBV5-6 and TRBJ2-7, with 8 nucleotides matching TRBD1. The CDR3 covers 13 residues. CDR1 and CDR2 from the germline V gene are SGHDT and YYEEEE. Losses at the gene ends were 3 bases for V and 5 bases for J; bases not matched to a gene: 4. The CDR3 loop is CASSWGQAHEQYF. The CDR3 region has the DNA TGTGCCAGCAGCTGGGGACAGGCCCACGAGCAGTACTTC.

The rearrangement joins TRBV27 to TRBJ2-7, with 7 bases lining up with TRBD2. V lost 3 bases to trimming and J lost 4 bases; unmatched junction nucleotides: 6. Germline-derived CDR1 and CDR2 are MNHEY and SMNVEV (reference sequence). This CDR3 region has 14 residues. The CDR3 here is CASSLGKGGYEQYF. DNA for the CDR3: TGTGCCAGCAGTTTGGGTAAGGGAGGGTACGAGCAGTACTTC.

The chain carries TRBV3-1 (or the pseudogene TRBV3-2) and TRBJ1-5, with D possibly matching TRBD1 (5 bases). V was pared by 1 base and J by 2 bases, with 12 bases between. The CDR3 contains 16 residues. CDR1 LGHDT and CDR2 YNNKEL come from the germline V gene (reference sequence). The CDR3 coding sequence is TGTGCCAGCAGCCAAGGGGGCGCGGGAGGCAATCAGCCCCAGCATTTT. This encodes CASSQGGAGGNQPQHF.

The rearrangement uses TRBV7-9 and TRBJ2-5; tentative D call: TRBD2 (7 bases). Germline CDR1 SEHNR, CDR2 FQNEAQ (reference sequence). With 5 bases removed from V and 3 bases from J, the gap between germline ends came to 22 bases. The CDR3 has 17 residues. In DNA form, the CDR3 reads TGTGCCAGCAGCCACGCTGGGGGGGGACAACCCAAAGAGACCCAGTACTTC. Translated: CASSHAGGGQPKETQYF.

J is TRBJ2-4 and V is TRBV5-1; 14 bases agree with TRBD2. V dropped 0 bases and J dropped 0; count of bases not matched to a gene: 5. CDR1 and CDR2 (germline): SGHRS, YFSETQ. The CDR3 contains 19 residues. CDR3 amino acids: CASSLEGTSGRRAKNIQYF. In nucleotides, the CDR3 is TGCGCCAGCAGCTTGGAAGGGACTAGCGGGAGAAGAGCCAAAAACATTCAGTACTTC.

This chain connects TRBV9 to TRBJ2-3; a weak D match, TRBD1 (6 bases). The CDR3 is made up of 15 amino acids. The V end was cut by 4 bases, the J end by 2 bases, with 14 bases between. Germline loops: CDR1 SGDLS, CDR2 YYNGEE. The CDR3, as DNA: TGTGCCAGCAGCAAGGGGGTGGCACCCACAGATACGCAGTATTTT. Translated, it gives CASSKGVAPTDTQYF.

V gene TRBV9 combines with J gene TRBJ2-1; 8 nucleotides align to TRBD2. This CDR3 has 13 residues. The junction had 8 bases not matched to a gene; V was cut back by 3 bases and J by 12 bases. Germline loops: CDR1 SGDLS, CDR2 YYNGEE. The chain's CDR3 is CASSGLTSVPQFF. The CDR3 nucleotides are TGTGCCAGCAGCGGACTGACTAGCGTCCCGCAGTTCTTC.

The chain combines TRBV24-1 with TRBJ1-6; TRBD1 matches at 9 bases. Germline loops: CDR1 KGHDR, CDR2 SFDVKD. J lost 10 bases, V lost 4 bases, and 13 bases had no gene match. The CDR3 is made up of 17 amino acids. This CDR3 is CATSDRPGTGMGSPLHF. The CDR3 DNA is TGTGCCACCAGTGACCGTCCCGGGACAGGGATGGGATCACCCCTCCACTTT.

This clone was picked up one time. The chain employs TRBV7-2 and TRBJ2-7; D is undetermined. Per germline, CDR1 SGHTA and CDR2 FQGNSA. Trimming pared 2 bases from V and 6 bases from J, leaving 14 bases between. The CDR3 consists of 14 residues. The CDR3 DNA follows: TGTGCCAGCAGCTTATCCCAGGTACCTGGCGAGCAGTACTTC. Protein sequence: CASSLSQVPGEQYF.

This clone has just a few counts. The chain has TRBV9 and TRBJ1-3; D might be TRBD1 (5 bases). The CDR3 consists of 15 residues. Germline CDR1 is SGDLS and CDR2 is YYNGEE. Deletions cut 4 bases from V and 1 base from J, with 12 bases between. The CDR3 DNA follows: TGTGCCAGCAGCCCAGGGAGGGGATCTGGAAACACCATATATTTT. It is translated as CASSPGRGSGNTIYF.

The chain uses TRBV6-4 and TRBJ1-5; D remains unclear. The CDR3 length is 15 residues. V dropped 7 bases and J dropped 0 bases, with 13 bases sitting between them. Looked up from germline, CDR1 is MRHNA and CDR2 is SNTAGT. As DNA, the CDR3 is TGTGCCAGCATTTTCGACAAATGTAGCAATCAGCCCCAGCATTTT. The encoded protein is CASIFDKCSNQPQHF.

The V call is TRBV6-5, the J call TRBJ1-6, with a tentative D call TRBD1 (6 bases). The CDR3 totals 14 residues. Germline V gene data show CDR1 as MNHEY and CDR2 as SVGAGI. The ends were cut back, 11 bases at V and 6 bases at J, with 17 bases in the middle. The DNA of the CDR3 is TGTGCCGGACGGACAGCGGGGGTTAATTCACCCCTCCACTTT. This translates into CAGRTAGVNSPLHF.

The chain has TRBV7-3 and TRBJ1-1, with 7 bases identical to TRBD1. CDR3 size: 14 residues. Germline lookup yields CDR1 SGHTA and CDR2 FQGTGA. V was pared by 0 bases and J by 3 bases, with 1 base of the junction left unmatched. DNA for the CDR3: TGTGCCAGCAGCTTAACACAGGGGCACACTGAAGCTTTCTTT. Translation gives CASSLTQGHTEAFF.

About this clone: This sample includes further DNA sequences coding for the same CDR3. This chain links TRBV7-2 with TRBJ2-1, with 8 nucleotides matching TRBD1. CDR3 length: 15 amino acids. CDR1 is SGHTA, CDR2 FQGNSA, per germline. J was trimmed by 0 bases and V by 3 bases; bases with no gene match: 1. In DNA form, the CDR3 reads TGTGCCAGCAGCTTTGACAGGGGCTCCTACAATGAGCAGTTCTTC. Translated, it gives CASSFDRGSYNEQFF.

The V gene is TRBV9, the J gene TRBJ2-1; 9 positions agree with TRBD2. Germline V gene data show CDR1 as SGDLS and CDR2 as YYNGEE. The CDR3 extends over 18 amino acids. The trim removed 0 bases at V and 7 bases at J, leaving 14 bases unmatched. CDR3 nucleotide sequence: TGTGCCAGCAGCGTAGAGGTCGGGGTGACTAGCGGACTTAATGAGCAGTTCTTC. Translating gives CASSVEVGVTSGLNEQFF.

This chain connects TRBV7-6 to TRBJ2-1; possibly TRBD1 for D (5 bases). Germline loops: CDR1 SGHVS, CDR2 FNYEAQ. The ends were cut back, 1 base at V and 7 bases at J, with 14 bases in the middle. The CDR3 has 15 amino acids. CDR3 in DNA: TGTGCCAGCAGCTTAGGGGGCGAAGGGGCAAATGAGCAGTTCTTC. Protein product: CASSLGGEGANEQFF.

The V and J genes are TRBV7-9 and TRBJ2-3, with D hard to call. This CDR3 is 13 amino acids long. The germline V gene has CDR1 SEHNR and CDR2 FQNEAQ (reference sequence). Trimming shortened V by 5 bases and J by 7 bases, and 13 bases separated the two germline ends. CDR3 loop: CASSPFGPYTQYF. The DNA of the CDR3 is TGTGCCAGCAGCCCGTTTGGGCCATATACGCAGTATTTT.

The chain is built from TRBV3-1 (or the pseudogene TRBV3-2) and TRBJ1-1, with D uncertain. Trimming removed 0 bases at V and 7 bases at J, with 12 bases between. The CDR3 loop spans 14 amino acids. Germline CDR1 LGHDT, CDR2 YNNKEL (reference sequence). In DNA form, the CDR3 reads TGTGCCAGCAGCCAAGATTCAAGGAGAGATGAAGCTTTCTTT. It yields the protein CASSQDSRRDEAFF.

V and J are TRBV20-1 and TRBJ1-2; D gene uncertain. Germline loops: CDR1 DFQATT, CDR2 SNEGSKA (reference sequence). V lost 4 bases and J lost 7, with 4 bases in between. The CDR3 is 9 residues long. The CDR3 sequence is CSATSGYTF. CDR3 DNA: TGCAGTGCTACGAGTGGCTACACCTTC.